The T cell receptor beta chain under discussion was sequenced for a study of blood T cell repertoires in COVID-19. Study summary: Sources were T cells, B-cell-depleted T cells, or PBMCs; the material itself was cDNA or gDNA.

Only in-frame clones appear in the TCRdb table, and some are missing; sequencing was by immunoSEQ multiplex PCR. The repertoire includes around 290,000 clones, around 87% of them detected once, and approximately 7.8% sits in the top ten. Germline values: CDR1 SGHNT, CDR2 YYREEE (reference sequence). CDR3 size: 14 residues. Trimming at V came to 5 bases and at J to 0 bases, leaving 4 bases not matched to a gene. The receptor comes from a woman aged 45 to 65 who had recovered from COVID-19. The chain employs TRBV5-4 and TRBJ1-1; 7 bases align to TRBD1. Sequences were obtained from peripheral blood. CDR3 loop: CASREGAVNTEAFF. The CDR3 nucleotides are TGTGCCAGCAGGGAGGGGGCGGTGAACACTGAAGCTTTCTTT.